The source of this TCR beta chain is a study of CD8+ T cells in alopecia areata. Study information: Patients in the treated group were given tofacitinib by mouth, 5 to 10 mg twice a day. Study-level findings and limits: Mouse data revealed clearer TCR sharing than patient data did, a gap possibly tied to HLA.

The treatment was: oral pan-JAK inhibitor, 5-10 mg twice daily. Only a few counts were recorded for this clone. The target antigen is unknown. It was cDNA, reverse transcribed from extracted RNA, that served as the sequencing template. The repertoire was sequenced with immunoSEQ multiplex PCR; TCRdb's copy has only in-frame clones and lacks some. The data contain about 180,000 clones, about half of them singletons. This CDR3 spans 15 amino acids. The germline V gene has CDR1 SEHNR and CDR2 FQNEAQ (reference sequence). Trimming took 2 bases from V and 8 from J; bases not matched to a gene: 8. This specimen consisted of CD8+ T cells sorted from blood, obtained at week 52, from a patient treated with tofacitinib. The V call is TRBV7-9, the J call TRBJ1-4, with 7 bases that match TRBD1. The receptor comes from a human donor with alopecia areata. The CDR3 DNA sequence: TGTGCCAGCAGCTTATTTGGACAGGCGGGCGAAAAACTGTTTTTT. Protein product: CASSLFGQAGEKLFF. The full variable domain, completed using reference TRBV7-9 and TRBJ1-4, is DTGVSQNPRHKITKRGQNVTFRCDPISEHNRLYWYRQTLGQGPEFLTYFQNEAQLEKSRLLSDRFSAERPKGSFSTLEIQRTEQGDSAMYLCASSLFGQAGEKLFFGSGTQLSVL.